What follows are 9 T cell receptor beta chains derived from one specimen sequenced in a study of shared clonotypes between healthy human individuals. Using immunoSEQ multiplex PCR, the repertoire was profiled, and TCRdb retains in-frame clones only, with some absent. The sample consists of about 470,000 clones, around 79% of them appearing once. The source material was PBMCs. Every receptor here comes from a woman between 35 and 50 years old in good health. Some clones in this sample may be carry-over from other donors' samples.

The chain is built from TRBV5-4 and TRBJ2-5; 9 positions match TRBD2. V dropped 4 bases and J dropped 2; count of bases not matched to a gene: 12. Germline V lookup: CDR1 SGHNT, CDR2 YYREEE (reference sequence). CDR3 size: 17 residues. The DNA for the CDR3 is TGTGCCAGCAGCACCCCGGGACTAGCCGAAACGCAAGAGACCCAGTACTTC. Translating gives CASSTPGLAETQETQYF.

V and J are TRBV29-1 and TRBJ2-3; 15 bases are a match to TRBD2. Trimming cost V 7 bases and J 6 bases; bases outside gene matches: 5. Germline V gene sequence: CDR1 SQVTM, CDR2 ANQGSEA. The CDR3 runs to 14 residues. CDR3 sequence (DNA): TGCAGCGGAGCCGGGACTAGCGGGAGGGATACGCAGTATTTT. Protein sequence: CSGAGTSGRDTQYF.

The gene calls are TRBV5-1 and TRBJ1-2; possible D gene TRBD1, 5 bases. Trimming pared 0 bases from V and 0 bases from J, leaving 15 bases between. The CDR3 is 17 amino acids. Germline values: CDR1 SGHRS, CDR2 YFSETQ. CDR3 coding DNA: TGCGCCAGCAGCTTGGACGTCCCAGGGAGCCCTAACTATGGCTACACCTTC. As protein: CASSLDVPGSPNYGYTF.

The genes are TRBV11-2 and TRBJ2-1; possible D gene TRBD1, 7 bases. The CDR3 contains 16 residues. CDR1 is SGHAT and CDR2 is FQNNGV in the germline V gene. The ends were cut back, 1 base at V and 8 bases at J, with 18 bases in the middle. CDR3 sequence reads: CASSLGRAGGYHEQFF. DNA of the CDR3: TGTGCCAGCAGCTTAGGGAGGGCAGGGGGTTATCATGAGCAGTTCTTC.

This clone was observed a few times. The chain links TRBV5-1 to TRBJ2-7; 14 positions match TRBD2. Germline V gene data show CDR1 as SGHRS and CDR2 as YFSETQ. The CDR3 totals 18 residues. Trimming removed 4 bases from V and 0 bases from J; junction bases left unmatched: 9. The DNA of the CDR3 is TGCGCCAGCAGCCCTGGACTAGCGGGAGGCTCCTTCTCCTACGAGCAGTACTTC. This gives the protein CASSPGLAGGSFSYEQYF.

Written as DNA, the CDR3 is TGTGCCAGCAGCCAAGGATTAGGGCAACAAGAGACCCAGTACTTC. It specifies CASSQGLGQQETQYF. The V call is TRBV14, the J call TRBJ2-5, with D hard to call. This CDR3 has 15 residues. V was trimmed by 1 base and J by 2 bases, leaving 11 bases between them. Per the germline V gene, CDR1 is SGHDN and CDR2 is FVKESK.

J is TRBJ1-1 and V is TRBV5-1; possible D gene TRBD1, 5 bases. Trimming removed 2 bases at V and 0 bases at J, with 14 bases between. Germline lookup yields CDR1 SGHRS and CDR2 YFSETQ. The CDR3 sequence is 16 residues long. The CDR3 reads CASSFGAVGMNTEAFF. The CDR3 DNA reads TGCGCCAGCAGCTTTGGGGCCGTCGGGATGAACACTGAAGCTTTCTTT. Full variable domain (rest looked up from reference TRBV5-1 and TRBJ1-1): KAGVTQTPRYLIKTRGQQVTLSCSPISGHRSVSWYQQTPGQGLQFLFEYFSETQRNKGNFPGRFSGRQFSNSRSEMNVSTLELGDSALYLCASSFGAVGMNTEAFFGQGTRLTVV.

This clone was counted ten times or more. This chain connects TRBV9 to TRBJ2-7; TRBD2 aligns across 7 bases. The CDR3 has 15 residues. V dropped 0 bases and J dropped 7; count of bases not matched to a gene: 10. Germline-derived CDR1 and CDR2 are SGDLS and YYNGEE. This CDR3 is CASSVDVGGPQEQYF. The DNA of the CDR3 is TGTGCCAGCAGCGTAGACGTGGGAGGGCCTCAGGAGCAGTACTTC.

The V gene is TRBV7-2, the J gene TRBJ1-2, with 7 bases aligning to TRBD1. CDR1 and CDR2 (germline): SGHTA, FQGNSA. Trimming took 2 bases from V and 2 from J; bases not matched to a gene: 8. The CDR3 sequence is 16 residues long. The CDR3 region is CASSLQQGSGNYGYTF. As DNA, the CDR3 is TGTGCCAGCAGCTTACAACAGGGGTCAGGAAACTATGGCTACACCTTC.